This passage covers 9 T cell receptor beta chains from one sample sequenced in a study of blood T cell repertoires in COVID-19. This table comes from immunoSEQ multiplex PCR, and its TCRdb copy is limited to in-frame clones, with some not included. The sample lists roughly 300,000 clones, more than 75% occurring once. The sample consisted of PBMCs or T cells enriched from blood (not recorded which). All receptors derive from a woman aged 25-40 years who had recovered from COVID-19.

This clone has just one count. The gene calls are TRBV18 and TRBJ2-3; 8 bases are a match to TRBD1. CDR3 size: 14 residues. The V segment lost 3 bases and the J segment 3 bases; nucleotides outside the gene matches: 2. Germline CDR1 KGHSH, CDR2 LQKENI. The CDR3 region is CASSPDRVTDTQYF. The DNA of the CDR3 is TGTGCCAGCTCACCGGACAGGGTTACAGATACGCAGTATTTT.

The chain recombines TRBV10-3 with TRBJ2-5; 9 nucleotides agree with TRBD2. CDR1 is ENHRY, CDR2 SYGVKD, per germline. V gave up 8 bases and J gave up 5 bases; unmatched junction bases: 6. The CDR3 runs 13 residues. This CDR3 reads CAIGGTSSETQYF. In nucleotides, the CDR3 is TGTGCCATCGGGGGGACTAGCAGCGAGACCCAGTACTTC.

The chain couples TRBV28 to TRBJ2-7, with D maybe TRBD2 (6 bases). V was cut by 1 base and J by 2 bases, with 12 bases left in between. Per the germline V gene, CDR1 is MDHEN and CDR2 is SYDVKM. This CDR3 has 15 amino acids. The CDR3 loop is CASSLSTRGAYEQYF. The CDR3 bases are TGTGCCAGCAGTTTATCAACCCGCGGGGCCTACGAGCAGTACTTC.

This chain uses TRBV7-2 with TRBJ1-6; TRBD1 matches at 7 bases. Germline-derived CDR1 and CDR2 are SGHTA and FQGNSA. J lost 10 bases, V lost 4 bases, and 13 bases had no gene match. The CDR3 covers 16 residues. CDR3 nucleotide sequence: TGTGCCAGCAGCTCACCGGCGACAGGGATTAAGTCACCCCTCCACTTT. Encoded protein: CASSSPATGIKSPLHF.

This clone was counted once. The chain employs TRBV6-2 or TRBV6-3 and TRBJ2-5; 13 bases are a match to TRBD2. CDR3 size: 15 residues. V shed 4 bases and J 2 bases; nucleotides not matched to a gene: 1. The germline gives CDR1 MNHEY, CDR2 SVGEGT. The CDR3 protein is CASSLGLAGQETQYF. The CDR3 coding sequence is TGTGCCAGCAGTTTGGGACTAGCGGGGCAAGAGACCCAGTACTTC.

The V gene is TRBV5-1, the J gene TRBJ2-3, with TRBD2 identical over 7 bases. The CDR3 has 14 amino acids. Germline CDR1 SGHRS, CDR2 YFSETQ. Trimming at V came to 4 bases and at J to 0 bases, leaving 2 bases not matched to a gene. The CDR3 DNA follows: TGCGCCAGCAGCATTAGCGGGAGCACAGATACGCAGTATTTT. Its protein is CASSISGSTDTQYF.

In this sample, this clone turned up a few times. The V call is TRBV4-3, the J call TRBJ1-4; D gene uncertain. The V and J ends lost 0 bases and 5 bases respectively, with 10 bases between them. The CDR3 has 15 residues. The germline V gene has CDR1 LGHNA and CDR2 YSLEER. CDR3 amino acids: CASSQDFWQNEKLFF. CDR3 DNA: TGCGCCAGCAGCCAAGATTTTTGGCAGAATGAAAAACTGTTTTTT.

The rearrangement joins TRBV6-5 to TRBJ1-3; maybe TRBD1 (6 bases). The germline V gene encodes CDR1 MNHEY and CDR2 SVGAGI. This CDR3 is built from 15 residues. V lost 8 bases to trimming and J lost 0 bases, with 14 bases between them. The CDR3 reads CASGLTGLSGNTIYF. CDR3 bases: TGTGCCAGCGGACTGACAGGTCTCTCTGGAAACACCATATATTTT.

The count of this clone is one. The CDR3 is CASAGTMNTEAFF. In DNA, the CDR3 is TGTGCCAGCGCAGGGACAATGAACACTGAAGCTTTCTTT. The genes are TRBV28 and TRBJ1-1; tentative D call: TRBD1 (6 bases). V was pared by 8 bases and J by 0 bases, with 10 bases between. This CDR3 contains 13 residues. CDR1 is MDHEN, CDR2 SYDVKM, per germline.